The 8 T cell receptor beta chains given below trace back to one sample, sequenced in a study of tumor and adjacent non-tumor tissue in lung cancer. TCRbeta libraries were built with three rounds of nested PCR, modified from ARM-PCR. TCRdb passed the multiplex PCR reads through MiXCR, listing each CDR3 protein once. In the table there are about 200,000 distinct CDR3 sequences, 71% of which are singletons. No cell sorting was done before RNA was extracted from the tissue. Material for sequencing was lung tumor tissue. The source is a man in his 60s with non-small cell lung cancer.

In regard to this clonotype: The CDR3 does not close with the conserved phenylalanine or tryptophan, likely indicating a read error. The V and J genes are TRBV11-2 and TRBJ2-5; D gene unclear. CDR3 length equals 12 residues. Germline CDR1 reads SGHAT; CDR2 reads FQNNGV. Trimming cost V 5 bases and J 5 bases, with 9 bases left between them. CDR3 bases: TGTGCCAGCAGCCCTCAGCATGAGACCCAGTACTTG. As protein: CASSPQHETQYL.

Points on this clonotype: The germline gene is not matched at one end of the junction; a read error may be the cause. V gene TRBV5-1 combines with J gene TRBJ2-7; 9 bases line up with TRBD2. Germline CDR1 SGHRS, CDR2 YFSETQ. This CDR3 comprises 13 residues. The chain's CDR3 is CASRLVLAGEQYF. The CDR3 coding sequence is TGCGCCAGCAGATTGGTACTAGCGGGTGAGCAGTACTTC.

This clonotype has a handful of counts. This rearrangement joins TRBV5-5 to TRBJ2-2, with 9 nucleotides matching TRBD1. Germline V gene data show CDR1 as SGHKS and CDR2 as YYEKEE (reference sequence). V lost 4 bases, J lost 8 bases, and 6 bases stayed unmatched. This CDR3 spans 14 amino acids. DNA for the CDR3: TGTGCCAGCAGCCGGGACAGGGCATCGGGGGAGCTGTTTTTT. Its protein is CASSRDRASGELFF. The full variable domain, rest sourced from reference TRBV5-5 and TRBJ2-2, is DAGVTQSPTHLIKTRGQQVTLRCSPISGHKSVSWYQQVLGQGPQFIFQYYEKEERGRGNFPDRFSARQFPNYSSELNVNALLLGDSALYLCASSRDRASGELFFGEGSRLTVL.

For this clonotype: One end of the junction varies from germline; a read error may be responsible. This sequence joins TRBV4-1 and TRBJ2-2; the match to TRBD2 covers 8 bases. The germline V gene encodes CDR1 MGHRA and CDR2 YSYEKL. There are 15 residues in the CDR3. CDR3 sequence reads: CASSHSGANTGDLFF. The DNA for the CDR3 is TGCGCCAGCAGCCATAGCGGGGCGAACACCGGGGATCTGTTTTTT.

The gene calls are TRBV11-2 and TRBJ2-7, with 7 positions matching TRBD1. V lost 7 bases and J lost 0; bases outside the gene matches: 9. The germline V gene has CDR1 SGHAT and CDR2 FQNNGV. This CDR3 has 15 residues. The CDR3 DNA sequence: TGTGCCAGCAACCCGTCAACAGGGGCCTCCTACGAGCAGTACTTC. Translated, it gives CASNPSTGASYEQYF.

On this clonotype: One base away lies a much larger clone, so this may be a sequencing read error. This sequence joins TRBV20-1 and TRBJ1-1, with TRBD1 as a possible D gene (5 bases). The germline CDR1 and CDR2 sequences are DFQATT and SNEGSKA (reference sequence). This CDR3 has 13 amino acids. The CDR3 DNA follows: TGCATTGCTGGGACGGGGATGAACACTGAAGCTTTCTTT. Residues: CIAGTGMNTEAFF.

With respect to this clonotype: A much larger clone differs from this one at a single base, so this may be a read error. The genes are TRBV11-2 and TRBJ1-5, with unresolved D. The DNA end is a closer match to TRBJ2-3, so the J assignment may be wrong. Germline V gene sequence: CDR1 SGHAT, CDR2 FQNNGV. CDR3 size: 13 residues. CDR3 amino acids: CASSFQGHQPQYF. DNA of the CDR3: TGTGCCAGCAGCTTTCAAGGGCATCAGCCCCAGTATTTT.

On this clonotype: This may arise from a read error, as a much more abundant clone is one base away. This sequence joins TRBV12-3 or TRBV12-4 and TRBJ1-1; TRBD1 matches at 8 bases. Trimming at V came to 7 bases and at J to 0 bases, leaving 10 bases not matched to a gene. The CDR3 is 16 residues long. As DNA, the CDR3 is TGTGCCAGCACCAGGGGGACAGGTAGGATGAACACTGAAGCTTTCTTT. Amino acid sequence: CASTRGTGRMNTEAFF.